One sample yielded the 20 T cell receptor beta chains listed below, sequenced in a study of PD-1 blockade in classical Hodgkin lymphoma. The time point: newly diagnosed, previously untreated cHL patient sample. The table came from immunoSEQ multiplex PCR; TCRdb's copy has only in-frame clones and leaves some out. The table shows about 25,000 clones, with 94% occurring only once. Sequencing was done on a sample of peripheral blood mononuclear cells (PBMCs). These receptors were taken from a human donor with classical Hodgkin lymphoma.

The gene calls are TRBV6-1 and TRBJ2-5, with D perhaps matching TRBD1 (6 bases). Germline V CDR1 and CDR2: MNHNS, SASEGT. The CDR3 has 15 amino acids. Trimming pared 4 bases from V and 4 bases from J, leaving 16 bases between. The CDR3: CASSARGGGRETQYF. CDR3 DNA sequence: TGTGCCAGCAGTGCCAGGGGTGGAGGAAGAGAGACCCAGTACTTC.

The table lists this clone with a count of one. V gene TRBV5-6 combines with J gene TRBJ1-2; the D gene is possibly TRBD1 (5 bases). CDR3 length: 14 amino acids. With 2 bases removed from V and 6 bases from J, the gap between germline ends came to 14 bases. The germline V gene encodes CDR1 SGHDT and CDR2 YYEEEE. CDR3 protein: CASSFGRGTDGYTF. CDR3 coding DNA: TGTGCCAGCAGCTTCGGCCGAGGGACGGATGGCTACACCTTC.

This sequence joins TRBV10-3 and TRBJ2-7; D gene uncertain. V was clipped by 6 bases and J by 0 bases, with 3 bases between them. This CDR3 spans 11 amino acids. Per germline, CDR1 ENHRY and CDR2 SYGVKD. The CDR3 DNA reads TGTGCCATCAGCCCCTCCTACGAGCAGTACTTC. As protein: CAISPSYEQYF.

The chain joins TRBV7-2 to TRBJ2-5; D is perhaps TRBD2 (6 bases). Trimming took 4 bases from V and 2 from J, leaving 14 bases between them. In germline, CDR1 is SGHTA, CDR2 FQGNSA. The CDR3 spans 15 residues. The CDR3 nucleotides are TGTGCCAGCAGCTCGCCCCCTGGGGGGCAAGAGACCCAGTACTTC. This codes for CASSSPPGGQETQYF. Looking up the rest from reference TRBV7-2 and TRBJ2-5 gives the full variable domain: GAGVSQSPSNKVTEKGKDVELRCDPISGHTALYWYRQSLGQGLEFLIYFQGNSAPDKSGLPSDRFSAERTGGSVSTLTIQRTQQEDSAVYLCASSSPPGGQETQYFGPGTRLLVL.

The rearrangement links TRBV27 to TRBJ2-3; tentatively, D is TRBD1 (6 bases). In germline, CDR1 is MNHEY, CDR2 SMNVEV (reference sequence). V was clipped by 5 bases and J by 2 bases, with 11 bases between them. This CDR3 contains 14 residues. In DNA form, the CDR3 reads TGTGCCAGCAGTCCCAGGGGAGACACAGATACGCAGTATTTT. Encoded protein: CASSPRGDTDTQYF.

The chain uses TRBV6-5 and TRBJ1-2; D remains ambiguous. Germline CDR1 MNHEY, CDR2 SVGAGI. CDR3 length: 13 residues. V was clipped by 2 bases and J by 2 bases, with 6 bases between them. The CDR3 spells CASSYGLNYGYTF. As DNA, the CDR3 is TGTGCCAGCAGTTACGGGTTGAACTATGGCTACACCTTC.

This clone was counted once. The rearrangement uses TRBV4-3 and TRBJ1-1; 11 bases match TRBD1. Germline assignment: CDR1 LGHNA and CDR2 YSLEER. Germline trimming cut 1 base from V and 4 bases from J; bases unmatched to any gene: 8. There are 17 residues in the CDR3. The CDR3 nucleotides are TGCGCCAGCAGCCAAGGGACAGGGGGCTTGGGGGTCACTGAAGCTTTCTTT. Its protein is CASSQGTGGLGVTEAFF.

The rearrangement uses TRBV27 and TRBJ1-3; 7 bases are a match to TRBD1. The V gene's germline CDR1 is MNHEY and CDR2 SMNVEV (reference sequence). The CDR3 spans 17 residues. The V gene end was trimmed by 4 bases and the J gene end by 4 bases; junction bases not matched to a gene: 13. The CDR3 DNA reads TGTGCCAGCAGTTCCTACCCACAGGGGACTTCCGGAAACACCATATATTTT. Translated, it gives CASSSYPQGTSGNTIYF.

In the case of this clone: The same CDR3 also results from other DNA sequences found in this sample. V and J are TRBV30 and TRBJ1-1; no firm D call. V was clipped by 5 bases and J by 4 bases, with 8 bases between them. The CDR3 is made up of 11 amino acids. Germline V gene sequence: CDR1 GTSNPN, CDR2 SVGIG (reference sequence). Here the CDR3 DNA reads TGTGCCTGGTCATGGGGCACTGAAGCTTTCTTT. It yields the protein CAWSWGTEAFF. Complete variable domain (other parts from reference TRBV30 and TRBJ1-1): SQTIHQWPATLVQPVGSPLSLECTVEGTSNPNLYWYRQAAGRGLQLLFYSVGIGQISSEVPQNLSASRPQDRQFILSSKKLLLSDSGFYLCAWSWGTEAFFGQGTRLTVV.

This clone showed up just a few times. The chain employs TRBV6-1 and TRBJ2-2; 8 bases fit TRBD1. This CDR3 has 14 residues. Germline V gene lookup returns CDR1 MNHNS and CDR2 SASEGT. V was pared by 5 bases and J by 7 bases, with 6 bases of the junction left unmatched. The CDR3 bases are TGTGCCAGCAGTCTGACAGGGGCGGGCGGGGAGCTGTTTTTT. Protein: CASSLTGAGGELFF.

The V and J genes are TRBV9 and TRBJ2-1, with D hard to call. CDR1 is SGDLS and CDR2 is YYNGEE in the germline V gene. The length of the CDR3 is 15 residues. The V end was cut by 2 bases, the J end by 0 bases, with 9 bases between. For the CDR3, the DNA is TGTGCCAGCAGCGTCTCCAGGTCCTCCTACAATGAGCAGTTCTTC. This sequence encodes CASSVSRSSYNEQFF.

The chain recombines TRBV6-1 with TRBJ2-3; D may match TRBD1 or TRBD2 (5 bases each). Germline values: CDR1 MNHNS, CDR2 SASEGT. The CDR3 has 14 residues. Trimming cost V 5 bases and J 5 bases, with 14 bases left between them. The CDR3 region is CASSRDPGKDTQYF. The CDR3 bases are TGTGCCAGCAGTAGGGACCCCGGCAAAGATACGCAGTATTTT.

V usage is TRBV15 and J usage is TRBJ2-7; 7 nucleotides match TRBD2. J lost 2 bases, V lost 5 bases, and 9 bases had no gene match. The CDR3 contains 15 residues. Germline lookup yields CDR1 LNHNV and CDR2 YYDKDF (reference sequence). The CDR3 spells CATSPALTSPYEQYF. CDR3 coding DNA: TGTGCCACCAGCCCGGCCCTGACTAGCCCCTACGAGCAGTACTTC.

This chain links TRBV27 with TRBJ1-5; tentatively, D is TRBD1 (5 bases). Germline V lookup: CDR1 MNHEY, CDR2 SMNVEV (reference sequence). V dropped 8 bases and J dropped 4 bases, with 15 bases sitting between them. This CDR3 contains 14 residues. The CDR3 bases are TGTGCCAGCGGGGCAGGGTCGGGTAATCAGCCCCAGCATTTT. It translates to CASGAGSGNQPQHF.

The rearrangement uses TRBV9 and TRBJ2-7; D uncertain. Germline values: CDR1 SGDLS, CDR2 YYNGEE. This CDR3 comprises 14 residues. V lost 0 bases to trimming and J lost 4 bases, with 11 bases between them. The CDR3 bases are TGTGCCAGCAGCGTAGGGGGTCCGGCTTACGAGCAGTACTTC. It yields the protein CASSVGGPAYEQYF.

This chain uses TRBV6-4 with TRBJ2-1; 10 positions match TRBD2. Per the germline V gene, CDR1 is MRHNA and CDR2 is SNTAGT. This CDR3 has 16 residues. Trimming cost V 0 bases and J 8 bases; bases outside gene matches: 7. The DNA for the CDR3 is TGTGCCAGCAGTGACTCGATAAGCGGGGGGGCCGATGAGCAGTTCTTC. Its protein is CASSDSISGGADEQFF.

The chain employs TRBV9 and TRBJ1-2, with D unresolved. This CDR3 spans 16 amino acids. The ends were cut back, 0 bases at V and 4 bases at J, with 16 bases in the middle. CDR1 SGDLS and CDR2 YYNGEE come from the germline V gene. The CDR3 is CASSVAEVGEGYGYTF. The CDR3 DNA is TGTGCCAGCAGCGTAGCTGAGGTAGGAGAGGGCTATGGCTACACCTTC.

This clone appeared a few times. The CDR3 here is CASSDPANYGYTF. CDR3 nucleotides: TGTGCCAGCAGTGACCCAGCTAACTATGGCTACACCTTC. The rearrangement uses TRBV2 and TRBJ1-2; D unclear. Germline values: CDR1 SNHLY, CDR2 FYNNEI. V was trimmed by 3 bases and J by 0 bases, leaving 5 bases between them. CDR3 size: 13 residues.

The gene calls are TRBV12-5 and TRBJ2-3, with TRBD2 identical over 8 bases. This CDR3 is built from 14 residues. Germline V gene sequence: CDR1 LGHNT, CDR2 FRNRAP. The trim removed 2 bases at V and 7 bases at J, leaving 5 bases unmatched. The CDR3 DNA sequence: TGTGCTAGTGGTTTGCTTGCGGGAGGCCATACGCAGTATTTT. Its translation: CASGLLAGGHTQYF.

The rearrangement uses TRBV10-3 and TRBJ2-3, with 10 positions matching TRBD2. CDR3 length: 17 residues. Germline V gene data show CDR1 as ENHRY and CDR2 as SYGVKD. The ends lost 6 bases at V and 0 bases at J; junction bases unmatched: 9. CDR3 sequence reads: CAIRGSGRAESTDTQYF. The CDR3 coding sequence is TGTGCCATCAGGGGGAGCGGGAGGGCCGAAAGCACAGATACGCAGTATTTT.